Listed below are T cell receptor beta chains from one sample, sequenced in a study of regulatory T cells in long-lasting Graves disease. TCRdb called the multiplex PCR reads again in MiXCR, with one record for every CDR3 protein. The repertoire holds more than 350,000 distinct CDR3 sequences, with 21% as singletons. Sequenced material: peripheral blood mononuclear cells (PBMCs), taken when the disease was refractory, from a patient treated with antithyroid drugs. The receptors here all came from a female donor with Graves disease. Both conserved end residues are part of each CDR3. D genes are given only for firm matches. For some rows the clone size is stated as once, few or many, or as a class when expanded; others skip it.

j_call clone_size v_call d_call cdr3_aa cdr3_nt
TRBJ2-6 few TRBV2 TRBD2 CASTTSGRAGANVLTF TGTGCCAGCACGACTAGCGGGAGGGCGGGGGCCAACGTCCTGACTTTC
TRBJ1-1 . TRBV11-2 TRBD1 CASSLNRGLSTEAFF TGTGCCAGCAGCTTAAACAGGGGGCTGAGCACTGAAGCTTTCTTT
TRBJ2-5 few TRBV7-3 TRBD2 CASSLGPPGGQETQYF TGTGCCAGCAGCTTAGGACCGCCGGGGGGCCAAGAGACCCAGTACTTC
TRBJ1-1 few TRBV10-3 . CAIGGGAVEAFF TGTGCCATCGGCGGAGGGGCGGTTGAAGCTTTCTTT
TRBJ2-1 . TRBV10-3 TRBD2 CAISDKSGSGEQFF TGTGCCATCAGTGACAAGAGCGGGAGCGGTGAGCAGTTCTTC
TRBJ1-1 many TRBV7-9 . CASSSYRGENTEAFF TGTGCCAGCAGCTCATATAGGGGGGAGAACACTGAAGCTTTCTTT
TRBJ2-5 many TRBV24-1 . CATSDLRSGEMGETQYF TGTGCCACCAGTGACCTCCGATCGGGGGAGATGGGAGAGACCCAGTACTTC
TRBJ2-7 once TRBV3-1 . CASSHDAWAYEQYF TGTGCCAGCAGCCACGACGCTTGGGCCTACGAGCAGTACTTC
TRBJ2-1 few TRBV6-2/TRBV6-3 TRBD2 CASSPRLAGDNEQFF TGTGCCAGCAGTCCTCGACTAGCGGGAGACAATGAGCAGTTCTTC
TRBJ2-5 few TRBV4-1 TRBD2 CASSQAGTSGQETQYF TGCGCCAGCAGCCAAGCCGGGACTAGCGGCCAAGAGACCCAGTACTTC
TRBJ1-2 . TRBV15 . CATSRDARSYGYTF TGTGCCACCAGCAGAGATGCCAGAAGCTATGGCTACACCTTC
TRBJ2-5 many TRBV15 . CATSRDRGRLETQYF TGTGCCACCAGCAGAGATCGTGGCCGTTTGGAGACCCAGTACTTC
TRBJ1-2 many TRBV27 . CASSLSIGQIYGYTF TGTGCCAGCAGTTTATCGATAGGGCAGATCTATGGCTACACCTTC
TRBJ2-2 many TRBV11-1 . CASSLGYGTGELFF TGTGCCAGCAGCTTGGGCTACGGCACCGGGGAGCTGTTTTTT
TRBJ2-2 few TRBV6-2/TRBV6-3 . CASSYTLGAGKTGELFF TGTGCCAGCAGTTACACCCTCGGGGCGGGAAAGACCGGGGAGCTGTTTTTT
TRBJ2-1 few TRBV2 TRBD2 CASRLAGGYNEQFF TGTGCCTCGCGGCTGGCGGGAGGGTACAATGAGCAGTTCTTC
TRBJ2-7 . TRBV30 . CASRTGSHEQYF TGTGCCTCGAGAACCGGGAGCCACGAGCAGTACTTC
TRBJ1-1 once TRBV20-1 . CSCTLNTEAFF TGCAGCTGTACCCTGAACACTGAAGCTTTCTTT
TRBJ2-7 many TRBV3-1 TRBD1 CASSQDPQGAYEQYF TGTGCCAGCAGCCAAGATCCGCAGGGGGCGTACGAGCAGTACTTC
TRBJ2-7 many TRBV7-2 TRBD2 CASSLLAGERYEQYF TGTGCCAGCAGCCTTTTAGCGGGAGAACGTTACGAGCAGTACTTC
TRBJ2-5 . TRBV5-1 . CASSLTDYQETQYF TGCGCCAGCAGCTTGACGGACTATCAAGAGACCCAGTACTTC
TRBJ2-7 many TRBV28 . CASSFVRENEQYF TGTGCCAGCAGCTTTGTACGGGAGAACGAGCAGTACTTC
TRBJ2-7 few TRBV7-8 . CASSWEVTPYEQYF TGTGCCAGCAGCTGGGAAGTTACTCCCTACGAGCAGTACTTC
TRBJ2-1 . TRBV10-1 TRBD1 CASSEGQGSDEQFF TGCGCCAGCAGTGAGGGACAGGGGTCAGATGAGCAGTTCTTC
TRBJ2-7 . TRBV5-1 . CASSLVGVISGEQYF TGCGCCAGCAGCTTGGTCGGAGTGATTAGCGGCGAGCAGTACTTC
TRBJ2-3 . TRBV12-3/TRBV12-4 TRBD2 CVSSSPPGLAVMTDTQYF TGTGTCAGCAGTTCCCCTCCTGGACTAGCGGTAATGACAGATACGCAGTATTTT
TRBJ2-2 few TRBV5-1 TRBD1 CASSMRQGRNTGELFF TGCGCCAGCAGCATGCGACAGGGAAGGAACACCGGGGAGCTGTTTTTT
TRBJ1-3 . TRBV30 TRBD1 CAWTQGDVSGNTIYF TGTGCCTGGACACAGGGGGATGTCTCTGGAAACACCATATATTTT
TRBJ2-2 . TRBV9 TRBD2 CASSVAPSGVNTGELFF TGTGCCAGCAGCGTAGCTCCTAGCGGGGTAAACACCGGGGAGCTGTTTTTT
TRBJ2-5 many TRBV29-1 . CSVEDRGMATQYF TGCAGCGTTGAAGATCGGGGTATGGCGACCCAGTACTTC
TRBJ1-2 . TRBV7-8 TRBD1 CASSLRAGGGYTF TGTGCCAGCAGCTTAAGGGCAGGGGGTGGCTACACCTTC
TRBJ1-2 . TRBV6-5 TRBD1 CANSYSPRTGGSSYGYTF TGTGCCAACAGTTACTCACCAAGGACAGGGGGCTCTTCCTATGGCTACACCTTC
TRBJ2-2 few TRBV20-1 . CSARERENTGELFF TGCAGTGCTAGAGAGCGGGAGAACACCGGGGAGCTGTTTTTT
TRBJ2-7 many TRBV6-2/TRBV6-3 TRBD2 CASSSSHRGSSFLEQYF TGTGCCAGCAGTTCTAGCCACCGCGGGAGCTCTTTCCTCGAGCAGTACTTC
TRBJ2-2 few TRBV5-4 . CASSLSPGLLTGELFF TGTGCCAGCAGCTTGTCCCCGGGACTCCTCACCGGGGAGCTGTTTTTT
TRBJ1-1 few TRBV3-1 . CASSRGGASGTEAFF TGTGCCAGCAGCCGGGGGGGGGCCTCGGGCACTGAAGCTTTCTTT
TRBJ1-5 . TRBV20-1 TRBD1 CSVLTGTVNQPQHF TGCAGTGTCCTTACCGGGACAGTCAATCAGCCCCAGCATTTT
TRBJ2-5 many TRBV7-3 . CASSARGEETQYF TGTGCCAGCAGCGCAAGGGGGGAAGAGACCCAGTACTTC
TRBJ2-7 . TRBV20-1 TRBD2 CSAHSGTNYEQYF TGCAGTGCTCATAGCGGGACGAACTACGAGCAGTACTTC
TRBJ1-2 many TRBV15 . CATSRGALGDYGYTF TGTGCCACCAGCAGAGGGGCCCTTGGGGACTATGGCTACACCTTC
TRBJ2-1 . TRBV5-4 . CASSPDRWASNEQFF TGTGCCAGCAGCCCGGACAGATGGGCCTCGAATGAGCAGTTCTTC